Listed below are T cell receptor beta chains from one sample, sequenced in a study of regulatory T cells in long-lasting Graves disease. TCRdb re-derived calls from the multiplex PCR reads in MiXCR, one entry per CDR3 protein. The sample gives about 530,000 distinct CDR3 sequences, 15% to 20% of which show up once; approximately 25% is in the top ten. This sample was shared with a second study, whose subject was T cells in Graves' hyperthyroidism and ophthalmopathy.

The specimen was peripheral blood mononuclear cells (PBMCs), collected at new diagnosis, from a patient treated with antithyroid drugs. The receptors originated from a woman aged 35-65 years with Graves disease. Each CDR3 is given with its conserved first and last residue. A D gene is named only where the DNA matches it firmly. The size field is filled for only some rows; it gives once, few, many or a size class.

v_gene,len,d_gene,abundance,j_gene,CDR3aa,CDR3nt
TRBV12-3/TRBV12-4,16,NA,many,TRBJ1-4,CASSPLQGGRNEKLFF,TGTGCCAGCAGTCCCCTGCAAGGCGGAAGAAATGAAAAACTGTTTTTT
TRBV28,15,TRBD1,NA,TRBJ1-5,CAGSPGTGGSQPQHF,TGTGCCGGCAGTCCCGGGACAGGAGGGAGTCAGCCCCAGCATTTT
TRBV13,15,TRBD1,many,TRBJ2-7,CASSPGTGESYEQYF,TGTGCCAGCAGCCCTGGGACAGGGGAGTCGTACGAGCAGTACTTC
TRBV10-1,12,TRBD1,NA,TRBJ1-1,CASRGQGGKAFF,TGCGCCAGCAGGGGACAGGGGGGGAAAGCTTTCTTT
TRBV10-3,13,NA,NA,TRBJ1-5,CAIHQGLNQPQHF,TGTGCCATCCACCAAGGGTTAAATCAGCCCCAGCATTTT
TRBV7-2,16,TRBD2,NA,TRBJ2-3,CASSLISGGGTDTQYF,TGTGCCAGCAGCTTAATTAGCGGGGGGGGCACAGATACGCAGTATTTT
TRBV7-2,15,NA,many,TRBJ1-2,CASSGGTLANYGYTF,TGTGCCAGCAGCGGCGGGACACTAGCTAACTATGGCTACACCTTC
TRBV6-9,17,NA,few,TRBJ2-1,CASSYSGHPGSYNEQFF,TGTGCCAGCAGTTACTCTGGACACCCGGGCTCCTACAATGAGCAGTTCTTC
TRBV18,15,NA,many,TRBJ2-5,CASSPPGLEGKTQYF,TGTGCCAGCTCACCACCTGGTTTAGAAGGAAAGACCCAGTACTTC
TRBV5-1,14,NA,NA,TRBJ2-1,CASSLMGSGNEQFF,TGCGCCAGCAGCTTAATGGGCTCCGGAAATGAGCAGTTCTTC
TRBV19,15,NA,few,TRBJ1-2,CASKSRTDNFYGYTF,TGTGCCAGTAAGTCCAGGACGGATAATTTCTATGGCTACACCTTC
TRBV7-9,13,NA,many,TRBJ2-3,CASSPPTEDTQYF,TGTGCCAGCAGCCCGCCAACGGAAGATACGCAGTATTTT
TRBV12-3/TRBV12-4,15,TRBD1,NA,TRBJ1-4,CASSPTDRENEKLFF,TGTGCCAGCAGCCCCACGGACAGGGAAAATGAAAAACTGTTTTTT
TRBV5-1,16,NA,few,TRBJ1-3,CASSLAGTLTGNTIYF,TGCGCCAGCAGCTTGGCCGGCACTCTTACTGGAAACACCATATATTTT
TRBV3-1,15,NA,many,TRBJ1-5,CASSQAGARNQPQHF,TGTGCCAGCAGCCAAGCCGGGGCCCGCAATCAGCCCCAGCATTTT
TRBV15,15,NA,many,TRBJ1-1,CATSRDLHTGAEAFF,TGTGCCACCAGCAGAGATCTGCACACCGGGGCCGAGGCTTTCTTT
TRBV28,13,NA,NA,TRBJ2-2,CATLRQGTGELFF,TGTGCCACCCTGAGGCAGGGCACCGGGGAGCTGTTTTTT
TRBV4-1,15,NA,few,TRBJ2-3,CASSQLLQGADTQYF,TGCGCCAGCAGCCAACTTTTACAGGGTGCAGATACGCAGTATTTT
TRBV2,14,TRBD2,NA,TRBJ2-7,CASNGLAGVGEQYF,TGTGCCAGCAATGGACTAGCGGGGGTAGGGGAGCAGTACTTC
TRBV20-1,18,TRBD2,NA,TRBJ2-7,CSARGGLPRTSGGHEQYF,TGCAGTGCTAGAGGGGGCCTTCCCAGGACTAGCGGGGGACACGAGCAGTACTTC